The next 6 T cell receptor beta chains were all read from a single sample in a study of vaccination and CD4 T cells after COVID-19. Cultured CD4+ T cell DNA underwent sequencing with the Oncomine TCR Beta short-read assay. TCRdb re-called the PCR reads with MiXCR, one entry per CDR3 protein. The table shows about 6,900 distinct CDR3 sequences, with under 65% occurring only once. Treatment of the sample: approximately nine-day PBMC culture with coronavirus spike peptide pools or control peptides (ViraFEST assay). Gathering of the CD4+ T cells, from the unexposed donor, took place before the COVID-19 pandemic (2011-2018). The antigens for these receptors are not known. The sequenced sample was CD4+ T cells from blood, cultured in vitro. The receptors derive from a human donor in good health.

The chain uses TRBV7-2 and TRBJ2-1; D perhaps matches TRBD2 (6 bases). This CDR3 is built from 13 residues. Germline V CDR1 and CDR2: SGHTA, FQGNSA. The V end lost 0 bases, the J end lost 12 bases, and 12 bases lay between the germline ends. Written as DNA, the CDR3 is TGTGCCAGCAGCTTAGCGGGGGGAAGGCGGCAGTTCTTC. This encodes CASSLAGGRRQFF.

The chain carries TRBV6-2 or TRBV6-3 and TRBJ2-5, with 7 bases matching TRBD1. The germline CDR1 and CDR2 sequences are MNHEY and SVGEGT. V was pared by 6 bases and J by 5 bases, with 6 bases of the junction left unmatched. The CDR3 spans 13 residues. The CDR3 DNA reads TGTGCCAGCAGAAGGGGACAGCCCGAGACCCAGTACTTC. Translating gives CASRRGQPETQYF.

This clonotype was seen a few times. The chain recombines TRBV20-1 with TRBJ1-2; weak D call: TRBD1 (5 bases). CDR3 length equals 14 residues. Trimming cost V 1 base and J 7 bases, with 16 bases left between them. Germline CDR1 reads DFQATT; CDR2 reads SNEGSKA (reference sequence). CDR3 DNA: TGCAGTGCTAGAGGTAGTGGAGGGACTCCTGGCTACACCTTC. Its protein product is CSARGSGGTPGYTF.

This clonotype was counted a few times. V is TRBV6-1 and J is TRBJ1-1, with D possibly TRBD1 on 5 matching bases. Germline V gene data show CDR1 as MNHNS and CDR2 as SASEGT. The CDR3 runs 13 residues. Trimming cost V 6 bases and J 3 bases, with 11 bases left between them. The CDR3 loop is CASSAGRDTEAFF. The CDR3, as DNA: TGTGCCAGCAGCGCAGGGAGGGACACTGAAGCTTTCTTT.

The chain recombines TRBV6-2 or TRBV6-3 with TRBJ1-1, with D hard to call. The V end lost 6 bases, the J end lost 5 bases, and 13 bases lay between the germline ends. CDR1 MNHEY and CDR2 SVGEGT come from the germline V gene. The CDR3 is 13 residues long. The chain's CDR3 is CASSYTSGTEAFF. In nucleotides, the CDR3 is TGTGCCAGCAGCTACACAAGTGGTACTGAAGCTTTCTTT.

In its sample, this clonotype was seen a few times. The chain recombines TRBV25-1 with TRBJ1-5, with TRBD1 as a possible D gene (5 bases). CDR3 length: 14 amino acids. Trimming left V 6 bases short and J 5 bases short, with 14 bases between. The germline gives CDR1 MGHDK, CDR2 SYGVNS. The CDR3 region is CASRKSGDHQPQHF. CDR3 in DNA: TGTGCCAGCAGGAAATCGGGGGACCATCAGCCCCAGCATTTT.